Below, 8 T cell receptor beta chains from the same sample are listed, as sequenced in a study of blood T cell repertoires in COVID-19. Some clones are missing from TCRdb's copy, which holds only in-frame ones; the method was immunoSEQ multiplex PCR. The data contain approximately 340,000 clones, roughly 90% of them singletons. The specimen sequenced was PBMCs or T cells enriched from blood (not recorded which). Every receptor here comes from a woman between 40 and 55 years old who had been exposed to COVID-19.

Here the CDR3 reads CASSVGREQFF. The CDR3 nucleotides are TGTGCCAGCAGCGTGGGCAGAGAGCAGTTCTTC. V and J are TRBV9 and TRBJ2-1, with D unclear. This CDR3 has 11 residues. V lost 2 bases, J lost 10 bases, and 7 bases lay in between. Germline assignment: CDR1 SGDLS and CDR2 YYNGEE.

This chain links TRBV19 with TRBJ1-5, with D maybe TRBD1 (6 bases). This CDR3 has 17 residues. Germline V gene lookup returns CDR1 LNHDA and CDR2 SQIVND (reference sequence). The ends were cut back, 4 bases at V and 6 bases at J, with 22 bases in the middle. For the CDR3, the DNA is TGTGCCAGTAGTACCCACACCGCCACAGGGAGGGGTCAGCCCCAGCATTTT. It encodes CASSTHTATGRGQPQHF.

On this clone itself: This sample also contains other DNA sequences that code for the same CDR3. The chain employs TRBV7-2 and TRBJ1-2, with D uncertain. Looked up from germline, CDR1 is SGHTA and CDR2 is FQGNSA. The length of the CDR3 is 14 residues. V gave up 5 bases and J gave up 2 bases, with 12 bases separating them. The CDR3 is CASSRGGSNYGYTF. The CDR3 DNA sequence: TGTGCCAGCAGCCGGGGAGGGAGCAACTATGGCTACACCTTC.

The chain combines TRBV29-1 with TRBJ2-2, with D possibly matching TRBD1 (6 bases). Germline CDR1 SQVTM, CDR2 ANQGSEA. CDR3 length: 13 amino acids. Trimming removed 6 bases from V and 1 base from J, with 9 bases in between. The CDR3 loop is CSVNRENTGELFF. The CDR3 nucleotides are TGCAGCGTGAACAGGGAGAACACCGGGGAGCTGTTTTTT.

The chain combines TRBV6-6 with TRBJ2-2; 7 bases agree with TRBD1. The junction had 6 bases not matched to a gene; V was cut back by 11 bases and J by 0 bases. The germline V gene has CDR1 MNHNY and CDR2 SVGAGI (reference sequence). CDR3 length equals 14 residues. The CDR3 loop reads CAGKGASNTGELFF. In DNA, the CDR3 is TGTGCCGGTAAGGGGGCTTCGAACACCGGGGAGCTGTTTTTT.

The CDR3 region has the DNA TGCGCCAGCAGTGGATTGAGGACAGGGGGCGCGGACACTGAAGCTTTCTTT. Its translation: CASSGLRTGGADTEAFF. J is TRBJ1-1 and V is TRBV10-1; the match to TRBD1 covers 11 bases. Trimming at V came to 4 bases and at J to 3 bases, leaving 10 bases not matched to a gene. Germline values: CDR1 WNHNN, CDR2 SYGVQD (reference sequence). This CDR3 is 17 amino acids long.

The chain carries TRBV5-5 and TRBJ1-1; no clear D gene. The CDR3 is 13 residues long. V shed 5 bases and J shed 3 bases, with 11 bases lying between them. Germline loops: CDR1 SGHKS, CDR2 YYEKEE (reference sequence). CDR3 residues: CASSYDWDTEAFF. The CDR3 nucleotides read TGTGCCAGCAGTTATGACTGGGACACTGAAGCTTTCTTT.

This sequence joins TRBV6-5 and TRBJ1-1; possibly TRBD1 for D (6 bases). The CDR3 loop spans 11 amino acids. CDR1 is MNHEY, CDR2 SVGAGI, per germline. V was clipped by 9 bases and J by 4 bases, with 9 bases between them. The CDR3 DNA reads as TGTGCCAGTGGGGGCCCCACTGAAGCTTTCTTT. Translating gives CASGGPTEAFF.